The 29 T cell receptor beta chains presented below share a single source sample, sequenced in a study of T-cell reconstitution after alpha-beta-depleted transplantation in children. Unique molecular identifiers were built into the TCRbeta library. In TCRdb, the PCR reads were re-called with MiXCR into one record per CDR3 protein. The data hold more than 450,000 distinct CDR3 sequences, with 15% to 20% observed a single time. The sequenced sample was PBMCs from the stem cell graft donor, obtained from the stem cell graft. The source of these receptors is a human donor who donated a stem cell graft to a child with acute lymphoblastic leukemia.

The J gene is TRBJ2-1, the V gene TRBV11-1, with 10 positions matching TRBD1. Germline lookup yields CDR1 SGHAT and CDR2 FQDESV (reference sequence). V dropped 2 bases and J dropped 6; count of bases not matched to a gene: 10. This CDR3 region has 17 residues. The CDR3 DNA follows: TGTGCCAGCAGCTTACACCTCTGGACAGGGGGAATCAATGAGCAGTTCTTC. Translation gives CASSLHLWTGGINEQFF.

The chain uses TRBV6-5 and TRBJ2-7; D perhaps matches TRBD1 (5 bases). Trimming took off 2 bases at V and 0 bases at J, with 8 bases between the two ends. The CDR3 covers 14 residues. From germline, CDR1 is MNHEY and CDR2 SVGAGI. The chain's CDR3 is CASSYKGYSYEQYF. The CDR3 coding sequence is TGTGCCAGCAGTTACAAGGGGTACTCCTACGAGCAGTACTTC.

The chain recombines TRBV2 with TRBJ2-7, with TRBD1 matching over 7 bases. J was trimmed by 0 bases and V by 6 bases; bases with no gene match: 5. The germline gives CDR1 SNHLY, CDR2 FYNNEI. This CDR3 is built from 14 residues. CDR3 amino acids: CASRGDSTSYEQYF. The DNA of the CDR3 is TGTGCCAGCAGGGGGGACAGTACCTCCTACGAGCAGTACTTC. Full variable domain (rest looked up from reference TRBV2 and TRBJ2-7): EPEVTQTPSHQVTQMGQEVILRCVPISNHLYFYWYRQILGQKVEFLVSFYNNEISEKSEIFDDQFSVERPDGSNFTLKIRSTKLEDSAMYFCASRGDSTSYEQYFGPGTRLTVT.

In this sample, this clonotype turned up many times. This sequence joins TRBV12-3 or TRBV12-4 and TRBJ2-6, with D unresolved. CDR3 length equals 17 residues. Trimming removed 4 bases at V and 0 bases at J, with 13 bases between. CDR3 nucleotides: TGTGCCAGCAGTTCAGAGGTGTCCTCCTCTGGGGCCAACGTCCTGACTTTC. Protein: CASSSEVSSSGANVLTF.

V and J are TRBV28 and TRBJ1-1; 8 bases agree with TRBD1. The V gene end was trimmed by 3 bases and the J gene end by 7 bases; junction bases not matched to a gene: 7. Per germline, CDR1 MDHEN and CDR2 SYDVKM. This CDR3 has 14 residues. The CDR3 reads CASSFHRGVIEAFF. The CDR3 nucleotides read TGTGCCAGCAGTTTCCACAGGGGGGTGATTGAAGCTTTCTTT.

The chain employs TRBV7-4 and TRBJ1-4; the match to TRBD1 covers 7 bases. CDR3 length equals 14 residues. The V segment lost 3 bases and the J segment 8 bases; nucleotides outside the gene matches: 6. CDR1 SGHVT and CDR2 SQSDAQ come from the germline V gene. The CDR3 region is CASSFQGDREKLFF. The CDR3 DNA reads as TGTGCCAGCAGCTTTCAGGGGGATAGGGAAAAACTGTTTTTT. The variable domain in full, with the rest retrieved from reference TRBV7-4 and TRBJ1-4, is GAGVSQSPRYKVAKRGRDVALRCDSISGHVTLYWYRQTLGQGSEVLTYSQSDAQRDKSGRPSGRFSAERPERSVSTLKIQRTEQGDSAVYLCASSFQGDREKLFFGSGTQLSVL.

This clonotype was seen only once. This rearrangement joins TRBV12-3 or TRBV12-4 to TRBJ2-1; D remains ambiguous. This CDR3 contains 15 residues. Trimming stripped 7 bases from V and 0 bases from J, with 13 bases between. CDR3 in amino acids: CASKQTPTSYNEQFF. CDR3 in DNA: TGTGCCAGCAAACAGACCCCAACCTCCTACAATGAGCAGTTCTTC.

This rearrangement joins TRBV6-1 to TRBJ2-4; 8 bases align to TRBD2. Germline V lookup: CDR1 MNHNS, CDR2 SASEGT. V lost 2 bases, J lost 6 bases, and 6 bases stayed unmatched. The CDR3 is made up of 15 amino acids. In DNA, the CDR3 is TGTGCCAGCAGTGAATACGGGGGGGCGAGAAACATTCAGTACTTC. Its translation is CASSEYGGARNIQYF.

This clonotype was recorded a few times. This chain joins TRBV6-4 and TRBJ2-1; 14 bases line up with TRBD2. This CDR3 has 17 residues. V trimming: 0 bases; J trimming: 10 bases; junction bases outside the gene matches: 8. CDR1 and CDR2 (germline): MRHNA, SNTAGT. The CDR3 DNA reads TGTGCCAGCAGTGACTCGGGGGGACTAGCGGGAGTCCGGGAGCAGTTCTTC. This encodes CASSDSGGLAGVREQFF.

This clonotype was seen a handful of times. J is TRBJ1-5 and V is TRBV5-1, with TRBD1 as a possible D gene (5 bases). CDR3 length: 14 residues. Trimming shortened V by 4 bases and J by 7 bases, and 15 bases separated the two germline ends. Looked up from germline, CDR1 is SGHRS and CDR2 is YFSETQ. Here the CDR3 DNA reads TGCGCCAGCAGCCCACGGGGGGGATACCAGCCCCAGCATTTT. Translating gives CASSPRGGYQPQHF.

This chain links TRBV6-5 with TRBJ2-1; D is unresolved. V was pared by 0 bases and J by 0 bases, with 12 bases between. From germline, CDR1 is MNHEY and CDR2 SVGAGI. The CDR3 is 17 residues long. For the CDR3, the DNA is TGTGCCAGCAGTTACTCGAGCTACCTCGACTCCTACAATGAGCAGTTCTTC. Translated: CASSYSSYLDSYNEQFF.

The chain uses TRBV4-2 and TRBJ2-1; the D gene is possibly TRBD2 (6 bases). The CDR3 runs 15 residues. Germline CDR1 is LGHNA and CDR2 is YNFKEQ. Trimming removed 0 bases at V and 7 bases at J, with 13 bases between. CDR3 bases: TGTGCCAGCAGCCAAGAGACGGGAGTGGCGAATGAGCAGTTCTTC. Translating it yields CASSQETGVANEQFF.

The J gene is TRBJ2-4, the V gene TRBV9; D is tentatively TRBD1 or TRBD2 (6 bases each). Germline-derived CDR1 and CDR2 are SGDLS and YYNGEE. The CDR3 extends over 15 amino acids. Trimming took 0 bases from V and 3 from J, leaving 10 bases between them. DNA for the CDR3: TGTGCCAGCAGCGTAGTGGGGGGCGACAAAAACATTCAGTACTTC. It yields the protein CASSVVGGDKNIQYF.

J is TRBJ2-2 and V is TRBV4-1; 11 bases match TRBD2. CDR3 length: 18 residues. V was pared by 5 bases and J by 5 bases, with 13 bases of the junction left unmatched. CDR1 and CDR2 from the germline V gene are MGHRA and YSYEKL. The CDR3 region is CASSTRGVAGGRTGELFF. The CDR3 coding sequence is TGCGCCAGCAGCACCCGGGGAGTAGCGGGAGGGCGGACCGGGGAGCTGTTTTTT.

The genes are TRBV4-1 and TRBJ2-3; 8 bases align to TRBD2. After removal of 1 base from V and 0 bases from J, the junction contained 3 bases not matched to a gene. The CDR3 runs 16 residues. Germline loops: CDR1 MGHRA, CDR2 YSYEKL. CDR3 coding DNA: TGCGCCAGCAGCCAAGCGGGAGGGCCAAGCACAGATACGCAGTATTTT. It translates to CASSQAGGPSTDTQYF.

The rearrangement links TRBV5-1 to TRBJ2-7; 8 positions agree with TRBD1. Germline assignment: CDR1 SGHRS and CDR2 YFSETQ. The CDR3 spans 14 residues. The CDR3 region has the DNA TGCGCTACAGCCGTAGGGACAGGAGTCTACGAGCAGTACTTC. It translates to CATAVGTGVYEQYF.

The rearrangement links TRBV12-3 or TRBV12-4 to TRBJ2-6; D not resolved. This CDR3 spans 14 amino acids. V lost 6 bases and J 0 bases, leaving 6 bases between the germline ends. The CDR3 is CASSHTSGANVLTF. CDR3 nucleotides: TGTGCCAGCAGCCACACCTCTGGGGCCAACGTCCTGACTTTC.

Details on this clonotype: An end of the junction does not agree with germline; a read error may underlie this. V usage is TRBV5-5 and J usage is TRBJ2-6; the D call may be TRBD1 or TRBD2 (5 bases each). The CDR3 runs to 15 residues. The germline V gene has CDR1 SGHKS and CDR2 YYEKEE (reference sequence). For the CDR3, the DNA is TGTGCCAGCAGCTTGAGAGGGGACGGGGCCAACGGCCTGACTTTC. Translation gives CASSLRGDGANGLTF. The full variable domain, completed using reference TRBV5-5 and TRBJ2-6, is DAGVTQSPTHLIKTRGQQVTLRCSPISGHKSVSWYQQVLGQGPQFIFQYYEKEERGRGNFPDRFSARQFPNYSSELNVNALLLGDSALYLCASSLRGDGANGLTFGAGSRLTVL.

Here the CDR3 reads CASSLAGREHTDTQYF. The CDR3 region has the DNA TGTGCCAGCAGCTTGGCGGGTCGGGAACACACAGATACGCAGTATTTT. The rearrangement joins TRBV5-4 to TRBJ2-3, with D possibly being TRBD2 (5 bases). Germline CDR1 and CDR2: SGHNT and YYREEE (reference sequence). There are 16 residues in the CDR3. The germline V and J ends were trimmed by 0 bases and 2 bases, with 13 bases remaining between them.

This clonotype was picked up a small number of times. The rearrangement uses TRBV5-1 and TRBJ2-7, with no clear D. The germline gives CDR1 SGHRS, CDR2 YFSETQ. With 5 bases removed from V and 5 bases from J, the gap between germline ends came to 11 bases. The CDR3 contains 12 residues. CDR3 loop: CASSQPADEQYF. The CDR3 region has the DNA TGCGCCAGCAGTCAGCCTGCAGACGAGCAGTACTTC. The full variable domain, rest sourced from reference TRBV5-1 and TRBJ2-7, is KAGVTQTPRYLIKTRGQQVTLSCSPISGHRSVSWYQQTPGQGLQFLFEYFSETQRNKGNFPGRFSGRQFSNSRSEMNVSTLELGDSALYLCASSQPADEQYFGPGTRLTVT.

The CDR3 is CASSVTSGTSHEQYF. The CDR3 DNA is TGTGCCAGCAGCGTGACTAGCGGGACGTCCCACGAGCAGTACTTC. The genes are TRBV7-2 and TRBJ2-7; 11 nucleotides match TRBD2. V lost 5 bases to trimming and J lost 5 bases; unmatched junction nucleotides: 8. Germline lookup yields CDR1 SGHTA and CDR2 FQGNSA. This CDR3 is built from 15 residues.

The chain couples TRBV29-1 to TRBJ2-7; D may correspond to TRBD1 or TRBD2 (5 bases each). Trimming left V 4 bases short and J 3 bases short, with 16 bases between. Germline V gives CDR1 SQVTM, CDR2 ANQGSEA. This CDR3 is 14 amino acids long. The CDR3 nucleotides read TGCAGCGTTGTCTTGGGGGAGTCCTTCTACGAGCAGTACTTC. This translates into CSVVLGESFYEQYF.

This clonotype has more than one count but fewer than ten. The junction does not match germline at one end; this may be a read error. The chain combines TRBV4-1 with TRBJ2-5; TRBD1 matches at 8 bases. Germline V gene lookup returns CDR1 MGHRA and CDR2 YSYEKL. CDR3 length: 16 amino acids. CDR3 DNA: TGCGCCAGCAGTCAAGCCCACAGGGGGATTCAAGAGACCCAGTACTTC. Its protein product is CASSQAHRGIQETQYF.

This clonotype was counted ten times or more. This rearrangement joins TRBV24-1 to TRBJ2-1; perhaps TRBD1 as D (5 bases). The CDR3 is 13 amino acids. Trimming removed 6 bases from V and 6 bases from J, with 11 bases in between. CDR1 KGHDR and CDR2 SFDVKD come from the germline V gene. CDR3 residues: CATSPGIGNEQFF. DNA of the CDR3: TGTGCCACCAGTCCAGGGATCGGCAATGAGCAGTTCTTC.

This clonotype was detected a few times. J is TRBJ1-2 and V is TRBV29-1, with D tentatively TRBD1 (5 bases). There are 16 residues in the CDR3. CDR1 is SQVTM and CDR2 is ANQGSEA in the germline V gene. Trimming stripped 4 bases from V and 6 bases from J, with 24 bases between. CDR3 nucleotide sequence: TGCAGCGTTGCCCCCCCGTGGTTAGGGGAATTTGATGGCTACACCTTC. This encodes CSVAPPWLGEFDGYTF.

This sequence joins TRBV9 and TRBJ2-7; 11 positions match TRBD2. CDR3 size: 15 residues. Germline values: CDR1 SGDLS, CDR2 YYNGEE. V was clipped by 0 bases and J by 4 bases; unmatched bases: 3. For the CDR3, the DNA is TGTGCCAGCAGCGTAGGAGGGACTAGCGGTTACGAGCAGTACTTC. This sequence encodes CASSVGGTSGYEQYF. The complete variable domain, with remaining parts taken from reference TRBV9 and TRBJ2-7, reads DSGVTQTPKHLITATGQRVTLRCSPRSGDLSVYWYQQSLDQGLQFLIQYYNGEERAKGNILERFSAQQFPDLHSELNLSSLELGDSALYFCASSVGGTSGYEQYFGPGTRLTVT.

This clonotype has more than one count but fewer than ten. J is TRBJ2-1 and V is TRBV10-1; D gene unclear. Per germline, CDR1 WNHNN and CDR2 SYGVQD (reference sequence). Deletions cut 0 bases from V and 3 bases from J, with 3 bases between. CDR3 length: 13 amino acids. The CDR3: CASSESLYNEQFF. For the CDR3, the DNA is TGCGCCAGCAGTGAGTCACTCTACAATGAGCAGTTCTTC.

V and J are TRBV12-3 or TRBV12-4 and TRBJ1-5, with D maybe TRBD1 (5 bases). The V gene lost 6 bases and the J gene lost 6 bases, with 18 bases spanning the gap. This CDR3 is built from 15 residues. CDR3 sequence (DNA): TGTGCCAGCAGCTATACAGGTACCGGAGGTCAGCCCCAGCATTTT. Translation: CASSYTGTGGQPQHF.

This clonotype has a handful of counts. This chain uses TRBV5-6 with TRBJ1-6, with 7 bases aligning to TRBD1. From germline, CDR1 is SGHDT and CDR2 YYEEEE. The CDR3 runs 17 residues. Losses at the gene ends were 4 bases for V and 8 bases for J; bases not matched to a gene: 15. The CDR3 DNA sequence: TGTGCCAGCAGCCTGCTGGGAGGGGCGCAGGGGGATTCACCCCTCCACTTT. This translates into CASSLLGGAQGDSPLHF.